Shown below are 19 T cell receptor beta chains from a single sample sequenced in a study of beta chain features in type 1 diabetes. The investigators reverse transcribed all of the isolated RNA, so they sequenced expressed TCRB transcripts. This table comes from immunoSEQ multiplex PCR, and its TCRdb copy is limited to in-frame clones, with some not included. The data contain roughly 250,000 clones, 9.6% of them singletons. The sequenced material came from naive CD4+ T cells from blood. These receptors originate from a woman younger than 30 in good health.

The chain couples TRBV5-6 to TRBJ2-7, with 10 bases fitting TRBD2. J was trimmed by 5 bases and V by 1 base; bases with no gene match: 12. The V gene's germline CDR1 is SGHDT and CDR2 YYEEEE. The CDR3 has 17 residues. The CDR3 DNA is TGTGCCAGCAGCTTGTTCGGAAGCGGGAGGGCCACCAACGAGCAGTACTTC. This sequence encodes CASSLFGSGRATNEQYF.

This clone was recorded at least ten times. V is TRBV30 and J is TRBJ2-1; D uncertain. The CDR3 is 12 amino acids. V shed 0 bases and J shed 7 bases, with 7 bases lying between them. Germline loops: CDR1 GTSNPN, CDR2 SVGIG (reference sequence). The CDR3 bases are TGTGCCTGGAGTGTACTTCTAAATGAGCAGTTCTTC. Its protein product is CAWSVLLNEQFF.

V gene TRBV5-1 combines with J gene TRBJ2-7; D possibly corresponds to TRBD2 (6 bases). The CDR3 is 14 residues long. CDR1 and CDR2 (germline): SGHRS, YFSETQ. The V and J ends lost 3 bases and 2 bases respectively, with 12 bases between them. The CDR3 DNA sequence: TGCGCCAGCAGCTCACCCGCGGGGACCTACGAGCAGTACTTC. Amino acids: CASSSPAGTYEQYF. Looking up the rest from reference TRBV5-1 and TRBJ2-7 gives the full variable domain: KAGVTQTPRYLIKTRGQQVTLSCSPISGHRSVSWYQQTPGQGLQFLFEYFSETQRNKGNFPGRFSGRQFSNSRSEMNVSTLELGDSALYLCASSSPAGTYEQYFGPGTRLTVT.

The CDR3 DNA reads TGTGCCAAGACGGACAGGGGGCTTTATGGCTACACCTTC. It codes for CAKTDRGLYGYTF. The J gene is TRBJ1-2, the V gene TRBV2, with TRBD1 identical over 11 bases. The CDR3 contains 13 residues. The V segment lost 10 bases and the J segment 5 bases; nucleotides outside the gene matches: 6. Looked up from germline, CDR1 is SNHLY and CDR2 is FYNNEI.

This clone occurred a few times. The rearrangement links TRBV30 to TRBJ2-2; TRBD2 agrees at 11 bases. Germline lookup yields CDR1 GTSNPN and CDR2 SVGIG (reference sequence). V gave up 5 bases and J gave up 0 bases; unmatched junction bases: 5. The CDR3 has 16 amino acids. CDR3 sequence (DNA): TGTGCCTGGTCCCTAGCGGGGGGCCCGAACACCGGGGAGCTGTTTTTT. Protein product: CAWSLAGGPNTGELFF.

This clone was counted a few times. The chain uses TRBV19 and TRBJ2-6, with D unresolved. The CDR3 has 16 amino acids. V shed 0 bases and J shed 0 bases, with 6 bases lying between them. Per germline, CDR1 LNHDA and CDR2 SQIVND (reference sequence). The CDR3 loop reads CASSIDGLSGANVLTF. In DNA, the CDR3 is TGTGCCAGTAGTATAGATGGCCTCTCTGGGGCCAACGTCCTGACTTTC. The variable domain in full, with the rest retrieved from reference TRBV19 and TRBJ2-6, is DGGITQSPKYLFRKEGQNVTLSCEQNLNHDAMYWYRQDPGQGLRLIYYSQIVNDFQKGDIAEGYSVSREKKESFPLTVTSAQKNPTAFYLCASSIDGLSGANVLTFGAGSRLTVL.

The CDR3 loop reads CASSLGGSRGRGETQYF. The CDR3 nucleotides are TGTGCCAGCAGCTTAGGCGGTAGCAGGGGAAGGGGAGAGACCCAGTACTTC. The V call is TRBV7-7, the J call TRBJ2-5, with D tentatively TRBD1 (6 bases). This CDR3 contains 17 residues. With 1 base removed from V and 4 bases from J, the gap between germline ends came to 19 bases. Germline CDR1 reads SSHAT; CDR2 reads FNYEAQ (reference sequence). Using reference TRBV7-7 and TRBJ2-5 for the parts outside the CDR3, the full variable domain is GAGVSQSPRYKVTKRGQDVTLRCDPISSHATLYWYQQALGQGPEFLTYFNYEAQPDKSGLPSDRFSAERPEGSISTLTIQRTEQRDSAMYRCASSLGGSRGRGETQYFGPGTRLLVL.

With respect to this clone: The same CDR3 arises from other DNA sequences in this sample as well. V usage is TRBV5-1 and J usage is TRBJ2-7; TRBD1 matches at 11 bases. Germline assignment: CDR1 SGHRS and CDR2 YFSETQ. The trim removed 4 bases at V and 2 bases at J, leaving 2 bases unmatched. The CDR3 is 14 residues long. The CDR3 sequence: CASSADRGPYEQYF. The DNA of the CDR3 is TGCGCCAGCAGCGCGGACAGGGGGCCCTACGAGCAGTACTTC. The full variable domain, completed using reference TRBV5-1 and TRBJ2-7, is KAGVTQTPRYLIKTRGQQVTLSCSPISGHRSVSWYQQTPGQGLQFLFEYFSETQRNKGNFPGRFSGRQFSNSRSEMNVSTLELGDSALYLCASSADRGPYEQYFGPGTRLTVT.

This clone was counted only a few times. This chain links TRBV30 with TRBJ1-5; 8 positions match TRBD1. V gave up 0 bases and J gave up 2 bases; unmatched junction bases: 3. CDR1 and CDR2 (germline): GTSNPN, SVGIG (reference sequence). The length of the CDR3 is 15 residues. The CDR3 here is CAWSVETGGNQPQHF. The CDR3 coding sequence is TGTGCCTGGAGTGTTGAGACAGGGGGCAATCAGCCCCAGCATTTT. The full variable domain, with the rest looked up from reference TRBV30 and TRBJ1-5, is SQTIHQWPATLVQPVGSPLSLECTVEGTSNPNLYWYRQAAGRGLQLLFYSVGIGQISSEVPQNLSASRPQDRQFILSSKKLLLSDSGFYLCAWSVETGGNQPQHFGDGTRLSIL.

The J gene is TRBJ2-3, the V gene TRBV18; D is unresolved. Germline assignment: CDR1 KGHSH and CDR2 LQKENI. Between the trimmed V and J ends, which lost 1 base and 0 bases, there was a span of 8 bases. The CDR3 spans 15 residues. Written as DNA, the CDR3 is TGTGCCAGCTCACCACTTCAGGATAGCACAGATACGCAGTATTTT. This translates into CASSPLQDSTDTQYF.

The chain uses TRBV30 and TRBJ2-7; D not certain. The CDR3 runs to 11 residues. V was pared by 3 bases and J by 4 bases, with 7 bases between. The germline CDR1 and CDR2 sequences are GTSNPN and SVGIG (reference sequence). The CDR3 DNA follows: TGTGCCTGGAGGCGTGTTTACGAGCAGTACTTC. Translation gives CAWRRVYEQYF.

V and J are TRBV5-1 and TRBJ2-7; 9 bases agree with TRBD1. The V gene end was trimmed by 0 bases and the J gene end by 6 bases; junction bases not matched to a gene: 7. CDR1 and CDR2 from the germline V gene are SGHRS and YFSETQ. The length of the CDR3 is 15 residues. This chain's CDR3 is CASSLAGTGWTEQYF. CDR3 sequence (DNA): TGCGCCAGCAGCTTGGCCGGGACAGGGTGGACCGAGCAGTACTTC.

This chain uses TRBV30 with TRBJ2-6, with D perhaps matching TRBD2 (6 bases). CDR3 length equals 18 residues. Germline V CDR1 and CDR2: GTSNPN, SVGIG (reference sequence). The DNA of the CDR3 is TGTGCTAGAGAGAGGGGTGGAGGGTTGGACTCTGGGGCCAACGTCCTGACTTTC. This translates into CARERGGGLDSGANVLTF.

V usage is TRBV7-2 and J usage is TRBJ2-7, with 7 bases fitting TRBD1. With 3 bases clipped from V and 2 bases from J, the junction kept 4 bases outside the gene matches. The CDR3 consists of 14 residues. Germline-derived CDR1 and CDR2 are SGHTA and FQGNSA. CDR3 protein: CASSLDRRPYEQYF. The CDR3 nucleotides are TGTGCCAGCAGCTTGGACAGGAGACCCTACGAGCAGTACTTC. The complete variable domain, with remaining parts taken from reference TRBV7-2 and TRBJ2-7, reads GAGVSQSPSNKVTEKGKDVELRCDPISGHTALYWYRQSLGQGLEFLIYFQGNSAPDKSGLPSDRFSAERTGGSVSTLTIQRTQQEDSAVYLCASSLDRRPYEQYFGPGTRLTVT.

CDR3 sequence reads: CASSPRGQGSFYGYTF. CDR3 DNA: TGTGCCAGCAGCCCTAGGGGACAGGGGTCCTTCTATGGCTACACCTTC. The chain joins TRBV11-2 to TRBJ1-2; 10 nucleotides agree with TRBD1. Germline-derived CDR1 and CDR2 are SGHAT and FQNNGV. The CDR3 is 16 amino acids. V shed 5 bases, J shed 4 bases, and the junction held 10 bases outside the gene matches. The full variable domain, in which reference TRBV11-2 and TRBJ1-2 provide the parts outside the CDR3, is EAGVAQSPRYKIIEKRQSVAFWCNPISGHATLYWYQQILGQGPKLLIQFQNNGVVDDSQLPKDRFSAERLKGVDSTLKIQPAKLEDSAVYLCASSPRGQGSFYGYTFGSGTRLTVV.

This clone was seen a few times. The chain employs TRBV7-9 and TRBJ2-6, with 7 bases lining up with TRBD2. The CDR3 has 16 amino acids. Germline-derived CDR1 and CDR2 are SEHNR and FQNEAQ (reference sequence). The V and J ends lost 1 base and 2 bases, in that order; junction bases with no gene match: 2. The DNA for the CDR3 is TGTGCCAGCAGCTTAGGCGGGGGAACTGGGGCCAACGTCCTGACTTTC. It translates to CASSLGGGTGANVLTF.

V gene TRBV19 combines with J gene TRBJ1-2; 9 nucleotides agree with TRBD1. CDR3 size: 14 residues. Germline loops: CDR1 LNHDA, CDR2 SQIVND (reference sequence). After removal of 4 bases from V and 2 bases from J, the junction contained 2 bases not matched to a gene. The DNA of the CDR3 is TGTGCCAGTAGTAAGGGGACAGGGAACTATGGCTACACCTTC. Its protein is CASSKGTGNYGYTF.

The chain uses TRBV28 and TRBJ1-5, with 9 bases that match TRBD1. Germline lookup yields CDR1 MDHEN and CDR2 SYDVKM. This CDR3 is 15 amino acids long. V shed 4 bases and J 7 bases; nucleotides not matched to a gene: 8. The CDR3 region is CASSYATGGRQPQHF. Here the CDR3 DNA reads TGTGCCAGCAGTTACGCTACAGGGGGCCGCCAGCCCCAGCATTTT.

This clone has more than one count but fewer than ten. CDR3 region: CAWSRTGSYNEQFF. The DNA of the CDR3 is TGTGCCTGGAGTCGGACAGGTTCCTACAATGAGCAGTTCTTC. The genes are TRBV30 and TRBJ2-1; 7 bases match TRBD1. V lost 2 bases to trimming and J lost 1 base; unmatched junction nucleotides: 2. The CDR3 consists of 14 residues. The germline gives CDR1 GTSNPN, CDR2 SVGIG (reference sequence).